These 6 T cell receptor beta chains came from one sample sequenced in a study of Ad26.COV2.S vaccination and SARS-CoV-2 variants. Here immunoSEQ multiplex PCR was the method, and the copy in TCRdb shows in-frame clones only, minus some. Of some 410,000 clones in the sample, approximately 90% were seen once. Stated treatment: roughly 20 received Ad26.COV2.S at low or high dose, single or two shots; roughly five received placebo; per-sample allocation not given. Specimens were obtained on day 63 following the first vaccine or placebo injection. The sequences come from peripheral blood, collected in a trial of Ad26.COV2.S vaccine versus placebo. These receptor sequences come from a person aged 18 to 65 who received the Ad26.COV2.S COVID-19 vaccine or a placebo.

The chain employs TRBV28 and TRBJ1-1; no clear D. The CDR3 contains 12 residues. Trimming shortened V by 6 bases and J by 1 base, and 6 bases separated the two germline ends. Looked up from germline, CDR1 is MDHEN and CDR2 is SYDVKM. The CDR3 spells CASSPRNTEAFF. The CDR3 region has the DNA TGTGCCAGCAGCCCACGGAACACTGAAGCTTTCTTT.

The chain employs TRBV4-1 and TRBJ1-2, with D perhaps TRBD1 (6 bases). The V gene lost 3 bases and the J gene lost 5 bases, with 16 bases spanning the gap. From germline, CDR1 is MGHRA and CDR2 YSYEKL. This CDR3 has 15 residues. The chain's CDR3 is CASSQTLQGPYGYTF. For the CDR3, the DNA is TGCGCCAGCAGCCAGACGCTACAGGGCCCTTATGGCTACACCTTC.

The chain recombines TRBV6-2 or TRBV6-3 with TRBJ1-5, with D possibly TRBD1 on 5 matching bases. Trimming shortened V by 2 bases and J by 2 bases, and 19 bases separated the two germline ends. The CDR3 extends over 18 amino acids. Germline assignment: CDR1 MNHEY and CDR2 SVGEGT. The CDR3 DNA is TGTGCCAGCAGTTACCCCGTCTTGGGGCGGGATGGCAATCAGCCCCAGCATTTT. It translates to CASSYPVLGRDGNQPQHF.

This clone was recorded once. The germline gene is not matched at one end of the junction; a read error may be the cause. The chain uses TRBV7-7 and TRBJ2-7; D unresolved. The V gene's germline CDR1 is SSHAT and CDR2 FNYEAQ (reference sequence). The CDR3 contains 15 residues. The CDR3 protein is CASSPLAGSSDEQYF. The CDR3 DNA is TGTGCTAGCAGCCCCTTAGCTGGGTCCAGCGACGAGCAGTACTTC.

V is TRBV6-6 and J is TRBJ2-3; tentative D call: TRBD2 (5 bases). CDR1 and CDR2 from the germline V gene are MNHNY and SVGAGI (reference sequence). V lost 10 bases, J lost 3 bases, and 23 bases lay in between. The CDR3 sequence is 16 residues long. The CDR3 loop is CATWVGDYNGTDTQYF. The DNA for the CDR3 is TGTGCCACGTGGGTAGGCGACTACAATGGGACAGATACGCAGTATTTT.

The chain uses TRBV18 and TRBJ1-1; TRBD1 is a possible D gene (5 bases). Germline V gene sequence: CDR1 KGHSH, CDR2 LQKENI. CDR3 length: 14 residues. Between the trimmed V and J ends, which lost 0 bases and 1 base, there was a span of 6 bases. CDR3 coding DNA: TGTGCCAGCTCACCACCGAGGGGGAACACTGAAGCTTTCTTT. Translated, it gives CASSPPRGNTEAFF.